This T cell receptor (beta chain) was identified during a study of blood T cells in healthy people across ages. With respect to this clonotype: Its antigen is still unknown.

Together with a sample-barcoded 5' primer, a J-beta primer mix was included in a second PCR lasting about 6 to 12 cycles. MiXCR, applied by TCRdb to the 5' RACE reads, yields one record per CDR3 protein. The data show around 1,000,000 distinct CDR3 sequences, less than 25% seen once. Overall study results and limits: Older age coincided with a roughly linear decline in TCR beta diversity per million T cells.

V was trimmed by 7 bases and J by 4 bases, leaving 14 bases between them. This CDR3 spans 14 amino acids. CDR1 is MNHEY and CDR2 is SVGAGI in the germline V gene. These records were also assigned to another study, of T cells of mothers and their children.

The sequenced sample consisted of blood. The rearrangement links TRBV6-5 to TRBJ1-3; D is possibly TRBD1 (5 bases). This clonotype originated in a girl aged 2-10 years in good health. The CDR3 protein is CASNDPRGGNTIYF. The CDR3 region has the DNA TGTGCCAGCAACGATCCCCGGGGGGGAAACACCATATATTTT.